The 26 T cell receptor beta chains presented below share a single source sample, sequenced in a study of molecular identifiers for immune sequencing clone quantification. Each CDR3 protein is one row after TCRdb ran MiXCR on the PCR reads. This repertoire shows about half a million distinct CDR3 sequences, 20% to 25% found once; its top ten account for 0.7% to 0.95%. The source material was naive CD8+ T cells from blood, with Jurkat cell RNA spiked in. Stated subset: FACS-sorted CD8+CD4-CCR7+CD45RA+ naive T cells. The receptors shown here come from a human donor in good health. Some libraries in this study had Jurkat cell RNA spiked in.

The genes are TRBV20-1 and TRBJ1-1; no firm D call. The V gene lost 0 bases and the J gene lost 0 bases, with 17 bases spanning the gap. The CDR3 length is 17 residues. In germline, CDR1 is DFQATT, CDR2 SNEGSKA (reference sequence). This chain's CDR3 is CSARESSSYQLNTEAFF. CDR3 nucleotide sequence: TGCAGTGCTAGAGAAAGTAGCAGCTATCAACTGAACACTGAAGCTTTCTTT.

This clonotype has more than one count but fewer than ten. This chain's CDR3 is CASSLKNSYEQYF. The CDR3 DNA reads TGTGCCAGCAGCCTGAAAAACTCCTACGAGCAGTACTTC. This chain uses TRBV5-3 with TRBJ2-7; D is unresolved. TRBV5-3 is known as an ORF, though its function is uncertain. The CDR3 is 13 residues long. V lost 8 bases and J lost 0, with 12 bases in between.

This chain connects TRBV12-2 to TRBJ1-4. TRBV12-2 constitutes a pseudogene. This CDR3 region has 12 residues. The CDR3 bases are TGTGCAAGTCGCTTAGTAGGTGAAAAACTGTTTTTT. It is translated as CASRLVGEKLFF.

This clonotype was detected many times. This chain joins TRBV6-7 and TRBJ2-5; 10 bases map to TRBD1. TRBV6-7 is reported as an ORF; its role is uncertain. Germline trimming cut 2 bases from V and 2 bases from J; bases unmatched to any gene: 26. This CDR3 is 23 amino acids long. The CDR3 loop is CASSYRDIGQGVRTINAQETQYF. The DNA of the CDR3 is TGTGCCAGCAGTTACCGCGATATTGGACAGGGGGTCCGCACAATAAACGCACAAGAGACCCAGTACTTC.

On this clonotype: This may stem from a read error, because a much larger clone lies one nucleotide away. In nucleotides, the CDR3 is TGTGCCAGCAGCGTAGCTTACGGGGGGCCCCTTACCTACGCTGAAGCTTTCTTT. This gives the protein CASSVAYGGPLTYAEAFF. This sequence joins TRBV9 and TRBJ1-1; TRBD1 might be the D (6 bases). This CDR3 is built from 18 residues. V was cut by 0 bases and J by 6 bases, with 24 bases left in between. Germline loops: CDR1 SGDLS, CDR2 YYNGEE.

The chain recombines TRBV12-3 or TRBV12-4 with TRBJ1-2; D uncertain. The CDR3 consists of 13 residues. Trimming stripped 6 bases from V and 0 bases from J, with 8 bases between. CDR3 sequence (DNA): TGTGCCAGCAGCCCAGCCGCTAACTATGGCTACACCTTC. This translates into CASSPAANYGYTF.

This clonotype was seen ten or more times. V and J are TRBV15 and TRBJ2-6; TRBD1 agrees at 7 bases. Germline V gene lookup returns CDR1 LNHNV and CDR2 YYDKDF (reference sequence). Trimming cost V 1 base and J 4 bases; bases outside gene matches: 13. The CDR3 length is 19 residues. CDR3 residues: CATSRGIRDSPLGANVLTF. CDR3 coding DNA: TGTGCCACCAGCAGAGGAATCCGGGACAGTCCTTTAGGGGCCAACGTCCTGACTTTC.

This clonotype was detected many times. CDR3 sequence: CAWSVDGYNEQFF. Written as DNA, the CDR3 is TGTGCCTGGAGTGTAGACGGCTACAATGAGCAGTTCTTC. This rearrangement joins TRBV30 to TRBJ2-1; no definite D call. Germline V gene lookup returns CDR1 GTSNPN and CDR2 SVGIG (reference sequence). Trimming cost V 0 bases and J 3 bases, with 6 bases left between them. CDR3 length: 13 residues.

On this clonotype itself: One junction end disagrees with the germline gene, perhaps due to a read error. V usage is TRBV3-1 and J usage is TRBJ2-2; a weak D match, TRBD1 (6 bases). Germline assignment: CDR1 LGHDT and CDR2 YNNKEL (reference sequence). The CDR3 totals 14 residues. The CDR3 sequence is CASSQRDNTGEPFF. CDR3 coding DNA: TGTGCCAGCAGCCAAAGGGACAACACCGGGGAGCCGTTTTTT.

This clonotype was counted between two and nine times. Written as DNA, the CDR3 is TGTGCCAGCAGCACAGCTGGCACTAGCGGGGGTCGCACAGATACGCAGTATTTT. Amino acid sequence: CASSTAGTSGGRTDTQYF. The chain uses TRBV9 and TRBJ2-3; 11 bases are shared with TRBD2. Germline V lookup: CDR1 SGDLS, CDR2 YYNGEE. This CDR3 region has 18 residues. J was trimmed by 1 base and V by 4 bases; bases with no gene match: 11. The complete variable domain, with remaining parts taken from reference TRBV9 and TRBJ2-3, reads DSGVTQTPKHLITATGQRVTLRCSPRSGDLSVYWYQQSLDQGLQFLIQYYNGEERAKGNILERFSAQQFPDLHSELNLSSLELGDSALYFCASSTAGTSGGRTDTQYFGPGTRLTVL.

This clonotype has ten or more counts. J is TRBJ2-3 and V is TRBV24-1, with D possibly being TRBD1 (5 bases). Trimming stripped 3 bases from V and 1 base from J, with 13 bases between. This CDR3 spans 16 amino acids. Germline V gene sequence: CDR1 KGHDR, CDR2 SFDVKD. CDR3 DNA sequence: TGTGCCACCAGTGATCCGCAGGGATATCGCACAGATACGCAGTATTTT. This codes for CATSDPQGYRTDTQYF.

This clonotype was detected a few times. This chain's CDR3 is CASSVRGRLTEAFF. CDR3 nucleotide sequence: TGTGCCAGCAGTGTCAGGGGGCGGCTCACTGAAGCTTTCTTT. The J gene is TRBJ1-1, the V gene TRBV6-5, with TRBD1 matching over 8 bases. The CDR3 runs 14 residues. Germline trimming cut 5 bases from V and 4 bases from J; bases unmatched to any gene: 6. CDR1 MNHEY and CDR2 SVGAGI come from the germline V gene.

This clonotype was observed a handful of times. The genes are TRBV27 and TRBJ2-2; 7 bases agree with TRBD1. Trimming took 6 bases from V and 8 from J; bases not matched to a gene: 9. The CDR3 has 14 amino acids. In germline, CDR1 is MNHEY, CDR2 SMNVEV (reference sequence). CDR3 DNA: TGTGCCAGCAGGGTTCGAGGGGGCGGTGGGGAGCTGTTTTTT. Its translation: CASRVRGGGGELFF.

This clonotype was counted many times. The chain uses TRBV5-8 and TRBJ1-1, with D unresolved. Deletions cut 6 bases from V and 3 bases from J, with 15 bases between. CDR3 length equals 14 residues. The germline CDR1 and CDR2 sequences are SGHTS and YDEGEE. CDR3 DNA sequence: TGTGCCAGCACCCACTCGGGCAGCCACACTGAAGCTTTCTTT. Protein: CASTHSGSHTEAFF.

At least ten counts were recorded for this clonotype. The chain carries TRBV28 and TRBJ2-3; 9 bases match TRBD1. The ends lost 3 bases at V and 2 bases at J; junction bases unmatched: 6. Germline assignment: CDR1 MDHEN and CDR2 SYDVKM. The CDR3 runs to 16 residues. CDR3 DNA sequence: TGTGCCAGCAGTTTCTCTTGGACAGGGGACACAGATACGCAGTATTTT. It is translated as CASSFSWTGDTDTQYF.

About this clonotype itself: Just one base apart from a much larger clone, this may be a read error. V and J are TRBV12-3 or TRBV12-4 and TRBJ2-3; D not certain. V lost 3 bases and J 5 bases, leaving 9 bases between the germline ends. This CDR3 contains 13 residues. CDR3 coding DNA: TGTGCCAGCAGTTTTGGGTGGGGAGATACGCAGTATTTT. Its protein is CASSFGWGDTQYF.

The chain recombines TRBV4-1 with TRBJ2-5; the match to TRBD1 covers 7 bases. V lost 1 base and J lost 4; bases outside the gene matches: 3. Germline V gene data show CDR1 as MGHRA and CDR2 as YSYEKL. The CDR3 is 14 residues long. The CDR3 coding sequence is TGCGCCAGCAGCCAAGCCTCAGGGGGAGAGACCCAGTACTTC. It translates to CASSQASGGETQYF.

The J gene is TRBJ2-7, the V gene TRBV20-1, with D perhaps matching TRBD2 (6 bases). Per germline, CDR1 DFQATT and CDR2 SNEGSKA (reference sequence). Trimming shortened V by 3 bases and J by 5 bases, and 17 bases separated the two germline ends. This CDR3 is 14 amino acids long. CDR3 nucleotides: TGCAGTGCTAGGGGGGGTGAACGTCCCGACGAGCAGTACTTC. This sequence encodes CSARGGERPDEQYF.

This clonotype was seen ten or more times. V usage is TRBV6-5 and J usage is TRBJ2-7; no definite D call. Germline V gene lookup returns CDR1 MNHEY and CDR2 SVGAGI. V dropped 0 bases and J dropped 2 bases, with 2 bases sitting between them. The CDR3 spans 12 residues. The CDR3 sequence: CASSYSPYEQYF. The CDR3 nucleotides read TGTGCCAGCAGTTACTCCCCCTACGAGCAGTACTTC.

Written as DNA, the CDR3 is TGTGCCAGCAACCTTTCTGGAGACCGAGTCTTCGAGCAGTACTTC. Amino acid sequence: CASNLSGDRVFEQYF. The chain couples TRBV7-2 to TRBJ2-7, with unresolved D. Trimming pared 7 bases from V and 6 bases from J, leaving 22 bases between. CDR1 is SGHTA, CDR2 FQGNSA, per germline. The CDR3 sequence is 15 residues long.

This clonotype was counted only a few times. The V gene is TRBV7-9, the J gene TRBJ1-1; D uncertain. CDR1 and CDR2 (germline): SEHNR, FQNEAQ (reference sequence). Trimming shortened V by 5 bases and J by 3 bases, and 7 bases separated the two germline ends. The CDR3 spans 12 residues. CDR3 in DNA: TGTGCCAGCAGCATTGACCACACTGAAGCTTTCTTT. Amino acid sequence: CASSIDHTEAFF.

This clonotype was detected a few times. The V and J genes are TRBV9 and TRBJ2-3; 9 bases align to TRBD2. Germline V lookup: CDR1 SGDLS, CDR2 YYNGEE. This CDR3 has 18 residues. Trimming took 0 bases from V and 4 from J; bases not matched to a gene: 12. The chain's CDR3 is CASSVGLGVAGVADTQYF. Written as DNA, the CDR3 is TGTGCCAGCAGCGTAGGCTTAGGGGTAGCGGGAGTAGCAGATACGCAGTATTTT.

This clonotype was seen many times. J is TRBJ2-3 and V is TRBV20-1; tentatively, D is TRBD2 (5 bases). Germline V lookup: CDR1 DFQATT, CDR2 SNEGSKA (reference sequence). The V and J ends lost 0 bases and 5 bases respectively, with 12 bases between them. The CDR3 has 14 amino acids. The CDR3 DNA reads as TGCAGTGCTAGAGACGGGAACAGTGTAGATACGCAGTATTTT. It translates to CSARDGNSVDTQYF.

CDR3 loop: CSARDWGLELYEQYF. DNA of the CDR3: TGCAGTGCTAGAGATTGGGGACTAGAACTCTACGAGCAGTACTTC. V usage is TRBV20-1 and J usage is TRBJ2-7; TRBD2 agrees at 8 bases. Germline V gene data show CDR1 as DFQATT and CDR2 as SNEGSKA (reference sequence). The length of the CDR3 is 15 residues. V dropped 0 bases and J dropped 3; count of bases not matched to a gene: 7.

This sequence joins TRBV9 and TRBJ2-5, with 7 bases aligning to TRBD2. TRBJ2-1 matches the DNA end more closely, so the J call is doubtful. Germline V gene data show CDR1 as SGDLS and CDR2 as YYNGEE. The CDR3 spans 14 residues. The CDR3 protein is CASSPSGFQETQFF. In nucleotides, the CDR3 is TGTGCCAGCTCTCCTAGCGGATTCCAAGAGACCCAGTTCTTC.

At least ten counts were recorded for this clonotype. V usage is TRBV29-1 and J usage is TRBJ1-1, with 7 bases identical to TRBD1. The J segment lost 4 bases and the V segment lost 6 bases, leaving 8 bases of the junction unmatched. The CDR3 has 13 amino acids. CDR1 and CDR2 (germline): SQVTM, ANQGSEA. CDR3 DNA sequence: TGCAGCGTCATAGAACAGGGGATCACTGAAGCTTTCTTT. Its protein is CSVIEQGITEAFF. Looking up the rest from reference TRBV29-1 and TRBJ1-1 gives the full variable domain: SAVISQKPSRDICQRGTSLTIQCQVDSQVTMMFWYRQQPGQSLTLIATANQGSEATYESGFVIDKFPISRPNLTFSTLTVSNMSPEDSSIYLCSVIEQGITEAFFGQGTRLTVV.